Listed here are 20 T cell receptor beta chains from one sample, sequenced in a study of CXCR3-negative and CXCR3-positive naive CD8 T cells. No cognate antigen is known for these TCRs. The study's findings and limits: TRB CDR3s of CXCR3-positive naive cells were more hydrophobic than those of CXCR3-negative naive cells.

Each TRB cDNA library was prepared by 5' RACE (with UMI labels). TCRdb re-called the 5' RACE reads and gives one entry per CDR3 protein, without DNA. The ten most abundant clones cover about 4.9% of a sample with tens of thousands of distinct CDR3 sequences. Sequenced input: naive CXCR3+ CD8+ T cells from blood. Subset reported: CD45RO-CCR7+CD27+CD95- naive CD8+ T cells expressing CXCR3 (TNR3+). These receptors came from a human donor in good health. Some clones in this sample may be carry-over from other donors' samples.

This sequence joins TRBV29-1 and TRBJ2-2. The V gene's germline CDR1 is SQVTM and CDR2 ANQGSEA. CDR3 length: 15 residues. CDR3 amino acids: CSVEDGQKNTGELFF.

The chain carries TRBV18 and TRBJ1-3. Per the germline V gene, CDR1 is KGHSH and CDR2 is LQKENI. The CDR3 has 16 residues. CDR3 amino acids: CASSPMDIYSGNTIYF.

This sequence joins TRBV7-2 and TRBJ2-2; TCRdb's D gene call, TRBD1, goes unchecked for lack of DNA. The CDR3 has 12 residues. The V gene's germline CDR1 is SGHTA and CDR2 FQGNSA. The CDR3 sequence is CASRGVPGELFF.

The chain couples TRBV11-2 to TRBJ2-7; the TCRdb D gene call, TRBD1, has no DNA to confirm it. The CDR3 spans 13 residues. Germline V gene sequence: CDR1 SGHAT, CDR2 FQNNGV. Here the CDR3 reads CASSLTRGNEQYF.

The rearrangement uses TRBV29-1 and TRBJ1-1. This CDR3 has 14 residues. Germline CDR1 SQVTM, CDR2 ANQGSEA. The CDR3 protein is CSVGWADPNTEAFF.

The rearrangement links TRBV24-1 to TRBJ2-3; there is no DNA to check the TCRdb D call of TRBD1. The CDR3 consists of 16 residues. CDR1 and CDR2 from the germline V gene are KGHDR and SFDVKD. CDR3 sequence reads: CATSDQQGLSTDTQYF.

V usage is TRBV7-9 and J usage is TRBJ1-1. Germline CDR1 is SEHNR and CDR2 is FQNEAQ (reference sequence). The CDR3 spans 12 residues. CDR3 in amino acids: CASTGLNTEAFF.

The chain couples TRBV11-3 to TRBJ2-2; the TCRdb D gene call, TRBD1, has no DNA to confirm it. Germline-derived CDR1 and CDR2 are SGHNT and YENEEA. This CDR3 has 12 residues. The CDR3 spells CASTTGVGELFF.

V usage is TRBV19 and J usage is TRBJ2-3; TCRdb names TRBD1, which stays unverified in the absence of DNA. Germline-derived CDR1 and CDR2 are LNHDA and SQIVND (reference sequence). This CDR3 has 14 residues. The CDR3: CASRPGQRADTQYF.

This chain links TRBV29-1 with TRBJ1-2; no DNA is available, so the TRBD1 call from TCRdb remains unchecked. The CDR3 sequence is 12 residues long. The germline gives CDR1 SQVTM, CDR2 ANQGSEA. The CDR3 loop is CSVEWGHYGYTF.

The chain has TRBV12-3 or TRBV12-4 and TRBJ1-3; TCRdb calls TRBD1, which cannot be checked without DNA. CDR3 length equals 14 residues. The CDR3 region is CASNTGDPGNTIYF.

The chain links TRBV5-1 to TRBJ1-1; TCRdb designates TRBD1, a call that cannot be tested without DNA. CDR3 size: 14 residues. CDR1 and CDR2 from the germline V gene are SGHRS and YFSETQ. This CDR3 is CASSPTGGWTEAFF.

This sequence joins TRBV27 and TRBJ1-5; checking the TCRdb D call of TRBD1 is not possible without DNA. The CDR3 extends over 13 amino acids. Germline assignment: CDR1 MNHEY and CDR2 SMNVEV (reference sequence). This chain's CDR3 is CASSLGQGQPQHF.

CDR3 amino acids: CASTPFTGASEQYF. The J gene is TRBJ2-7, the V gene TRBV6-2 or TRBV6-3; no DNA is available, so the TRBD1 call from TCRdb remains unchecked. This CDR3 is 14 amino acids long. Germline loops: CDR1 MNHEY, CDR2 SVGEGT.

The gene calls are TRBV29-1 and TRBJ2-7; the TCRdb D gene call, TRBD1, has no DNA to confirm it. Germline assignment: CDR1 SQVTM and CDR2 ANQGSEA. The CDR3 extends over 14 amino acids. CDR3 amino acids: CSVEQGEEGYEQYF.

J is TRBJ2-5 and V is TRBV29-1; absent DNA, TCRdb's TRBD2 call cannot be checked. The CDR3 consists of 13 residues. Germline-derived CDR1 and CDR2 are SQVTM and ANQGSEA. CDR3 sequence reads: CSVETAGFETQYF. Together with reference TRBV29-1 and TRBJ2-5, the CDR3 gives the full variable domain: SAVISQKPSRDICQRGTSLTIQCQVDSQVTMMFWYRQQPGQSLTLIATANQGSEATYESGFVIDKFPISRPNLTFSTLTVSNMSPEDSSIYLCSVETAGFETQYFGPGTRLLVL.

V and J are TRBV28 and TRBJ2-7; absent DNA, TCRdb's TRBD1 call cannot be checked. The CDR3 is 15 amino acids. Germline V lookup: CDR1 MDHEN, CDR2 SYDVKM. This CDR3 is CASSLRDRGIYEQYF.

J is TRBJ2-2 and V is TRBV7-2; TCRdb proposes TRBD1, but this gene call is untestable without DNA. Germline CDR1 reads SGHTA; CDR2 reads FQGNSA. The length of the CDR3 is 18 residues. CDR3 region: CASSLQGAPAANTGELFF.

The chain is built from TRBV5-1 and TRBJ2-7; there is no DNA to check the TCRdb D call of TRBD1. CDR1 is SGHRS, CDR2 YFSETQ, per germline. CDR3 size: 15 residues. CDR3 residues: CASSFGGGLVYEQYF.

The J gene is TRBJ2-7, the V gene TRBV20-1; the D call from TCRdb, TRBD2, cannot be confirmed without DNA. The CDR3 runs 16 residues. Germline V gives CDR1 DFQATT, CDR2 SNEGSKA (reference sequence). The CDR3 sequence is CSARGGLAGSSYEQYF.